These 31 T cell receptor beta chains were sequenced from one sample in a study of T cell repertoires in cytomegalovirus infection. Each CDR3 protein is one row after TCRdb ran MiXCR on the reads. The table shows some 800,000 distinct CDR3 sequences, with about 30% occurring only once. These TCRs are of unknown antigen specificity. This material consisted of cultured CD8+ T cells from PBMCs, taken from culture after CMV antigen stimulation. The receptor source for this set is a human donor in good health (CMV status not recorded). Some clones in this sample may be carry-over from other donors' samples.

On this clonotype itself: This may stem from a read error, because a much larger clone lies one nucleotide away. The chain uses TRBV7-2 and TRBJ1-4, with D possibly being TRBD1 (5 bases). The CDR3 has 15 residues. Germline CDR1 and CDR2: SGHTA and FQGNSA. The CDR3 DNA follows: TGTGCCAACAGCTTAGCCCAGGGTACTAATGAAAAACTGTTTTTT. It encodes CANSLAQGTNEKLFF.

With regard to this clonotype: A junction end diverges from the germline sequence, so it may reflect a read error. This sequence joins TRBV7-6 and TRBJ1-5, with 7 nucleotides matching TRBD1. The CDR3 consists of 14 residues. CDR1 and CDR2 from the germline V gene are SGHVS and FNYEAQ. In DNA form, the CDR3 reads TGTGCCAGCAGCTCGGGACAGTGGGGGCAGCCCCGGCATTTT. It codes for CASSSGQWGQPRHF.

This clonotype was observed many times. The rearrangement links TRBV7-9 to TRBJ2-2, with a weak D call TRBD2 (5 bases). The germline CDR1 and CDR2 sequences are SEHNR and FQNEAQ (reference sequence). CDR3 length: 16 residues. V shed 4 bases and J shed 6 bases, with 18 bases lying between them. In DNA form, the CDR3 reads TGTGCCAGCAGCTCTCAGGAGAGGGCGGGTCCCGGGGAGCTGTTTTTT. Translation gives CASSSQERAGPGELFF.

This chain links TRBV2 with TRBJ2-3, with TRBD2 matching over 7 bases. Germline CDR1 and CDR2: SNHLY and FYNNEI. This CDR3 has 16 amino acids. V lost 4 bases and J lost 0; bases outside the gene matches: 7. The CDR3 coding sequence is TGTGCCAGCAGTGTGATTACTAGCGCTAGCACAGATACGCAGTATTTT. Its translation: CASSVITSASTDTQYF. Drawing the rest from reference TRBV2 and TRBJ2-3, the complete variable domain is EPEVTQTPSHQVTQMGQEVILRCVPISNHLYFYWYRQILGQKVEFLVSFYNNEISEKSEIFDDQFSVERPDGSNFTLKIRSTKLEDSAMYFCASSVITSASTDTQYFGPGTRLTVL.

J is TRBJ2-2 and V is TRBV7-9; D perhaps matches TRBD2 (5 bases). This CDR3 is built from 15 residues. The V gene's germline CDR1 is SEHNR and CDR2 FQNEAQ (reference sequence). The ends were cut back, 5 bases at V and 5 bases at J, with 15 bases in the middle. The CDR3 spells CASSLRTLTTGELFF. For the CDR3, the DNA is TGTGCCAGCAGCCTCAGGACTCTTACAACCGGGGAGCTGTTTTTT.

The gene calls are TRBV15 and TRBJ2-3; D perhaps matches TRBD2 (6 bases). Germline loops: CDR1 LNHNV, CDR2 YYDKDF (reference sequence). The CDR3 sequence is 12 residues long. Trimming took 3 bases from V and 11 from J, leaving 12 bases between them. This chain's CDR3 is CATSSPSGGQYF. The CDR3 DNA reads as TGTGCCACCAGCAGCCCCTCCGGGGGGCAGTATTTT.

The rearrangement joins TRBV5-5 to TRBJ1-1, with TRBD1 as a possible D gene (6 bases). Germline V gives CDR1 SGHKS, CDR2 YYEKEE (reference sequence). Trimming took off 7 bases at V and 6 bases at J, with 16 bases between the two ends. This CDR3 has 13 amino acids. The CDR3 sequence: CASDLTGSPEAFF. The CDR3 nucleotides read TGTGCCAGCGACCTAACAGGGTCACCTGAAGCTTTCTTT.

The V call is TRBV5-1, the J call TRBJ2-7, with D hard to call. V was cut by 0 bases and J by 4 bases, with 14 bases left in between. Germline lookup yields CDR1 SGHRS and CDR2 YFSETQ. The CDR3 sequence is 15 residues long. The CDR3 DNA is TGCGCCAGCAGCTTGGTGCGGAGCTCAGATTACGAGCAGTACTTC. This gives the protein CASSLVRSSDYEQYF. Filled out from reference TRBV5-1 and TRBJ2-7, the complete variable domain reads KAGVTQTPRYLIKTRGQQVTLSCSPISGHRSVSWYQQTPGQGLQFLFEYFSETQRNKGNFPGRFSGRQFSNSRSEMNVSTLELGDSALYLCASSLVRSSDYEQYFGPGTRLTVT.

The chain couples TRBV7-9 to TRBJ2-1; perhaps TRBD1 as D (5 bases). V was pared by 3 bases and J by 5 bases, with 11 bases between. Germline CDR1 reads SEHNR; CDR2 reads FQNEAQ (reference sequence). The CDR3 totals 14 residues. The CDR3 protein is CASSLTVLNNEQFF. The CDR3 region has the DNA TGTGCCAGCAGCTTGACAGTCCTAAACAATGAGCAGTTCTTC.

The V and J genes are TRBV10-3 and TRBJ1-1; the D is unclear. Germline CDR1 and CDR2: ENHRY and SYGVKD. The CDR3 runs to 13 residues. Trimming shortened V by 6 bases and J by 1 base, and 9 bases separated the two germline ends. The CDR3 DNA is TGTGCCATCAGGGAATCCCGGAACACTGAAGCTTTCTTT. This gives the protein CAIRESRNTEAFF.

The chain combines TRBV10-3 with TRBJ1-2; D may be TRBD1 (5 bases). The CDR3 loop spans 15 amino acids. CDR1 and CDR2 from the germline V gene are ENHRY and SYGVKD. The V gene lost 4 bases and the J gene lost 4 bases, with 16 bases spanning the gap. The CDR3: CAISVIQDVTYGYTF. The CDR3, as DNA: TGTGCCATCAGTGTGATACAGGACGTTACCTATGGCTACACCTTC.

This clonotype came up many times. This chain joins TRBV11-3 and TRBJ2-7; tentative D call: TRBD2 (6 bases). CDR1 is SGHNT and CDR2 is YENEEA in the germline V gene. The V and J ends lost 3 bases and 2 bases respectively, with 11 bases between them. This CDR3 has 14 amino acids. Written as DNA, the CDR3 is TGTGCCAGCAGCTTCCGGGACTCGGCCTACGAGCAGTACTTC. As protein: CASSFRDSAYEQYF.

This chain's CDR3 is CASSLGDDPKSVGANVLTF. CDR3 in DNA: TGTGCCAGCAGTTTAGGGGACGACCCTAAGTCGGTTGGGGCCAACGTCCTGACTTTC. The rearrangement uses TRBV12-3 or TRBV12-4 and TRBJ2-6; D could derive from TRBD1 or TRBD2 (5 bases each). There are 19 residues in the CDR3. V lost 1 base and J lost 3, with 19 bases in between.

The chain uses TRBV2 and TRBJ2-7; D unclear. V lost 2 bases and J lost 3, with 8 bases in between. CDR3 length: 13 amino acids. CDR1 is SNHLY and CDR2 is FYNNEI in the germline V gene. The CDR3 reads CASSEKGIYEQYF. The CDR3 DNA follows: TGTGCCAGCAGTGAAAAGGGAATCTACGAGCAGTACTTC.

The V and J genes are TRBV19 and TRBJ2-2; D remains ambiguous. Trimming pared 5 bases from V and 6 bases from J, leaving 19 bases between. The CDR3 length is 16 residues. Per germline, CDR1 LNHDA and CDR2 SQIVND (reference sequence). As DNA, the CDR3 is TGTGCCAGTAGTCCCCGAGTTAGTCCACTCCCCGGGGAGCTGTTTTTT. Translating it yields CASSPRVSPLPGELFF.

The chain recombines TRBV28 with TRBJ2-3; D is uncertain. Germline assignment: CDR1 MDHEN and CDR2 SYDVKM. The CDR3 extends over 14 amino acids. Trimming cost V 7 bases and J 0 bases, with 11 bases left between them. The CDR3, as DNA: TGTGCCAGCACCGCTGATTCTAGCACAGATACGCAGTATTTT. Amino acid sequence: CASTADSSTDTQYF.

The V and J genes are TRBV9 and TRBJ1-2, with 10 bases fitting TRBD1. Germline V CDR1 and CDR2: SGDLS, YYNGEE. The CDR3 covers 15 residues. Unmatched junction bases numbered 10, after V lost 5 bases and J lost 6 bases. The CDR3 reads CASRLMGQGINGYTF. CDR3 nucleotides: TGTGCCAGCAGATTGATGGGACAGGGGATTAATGGCTACACCTTC.

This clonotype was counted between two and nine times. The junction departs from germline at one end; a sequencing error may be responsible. The DNA for the CDR3 is TGTGCTAGCAGCACCGGACGGCTGTTGAACACCGGGGAGCTGTTTTTT. Translated, it gives CASSTGRLLNTGELFF. The chain employs TRBV7-7 and TRBJ2-2; D remains ambiguous. CDR3 length: 16 residues. Germline assignment: CDR1 SSHAT and CDR2 FNYEAQ (reference sequence).

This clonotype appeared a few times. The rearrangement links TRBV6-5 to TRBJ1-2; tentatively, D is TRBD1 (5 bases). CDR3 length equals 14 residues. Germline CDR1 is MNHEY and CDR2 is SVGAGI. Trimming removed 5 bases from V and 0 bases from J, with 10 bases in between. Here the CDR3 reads CASSVGGPNYGYTF. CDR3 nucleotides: TGTGCCAGCAGTGTCGGGGGACCTAACTATGGCTACACCTTC.

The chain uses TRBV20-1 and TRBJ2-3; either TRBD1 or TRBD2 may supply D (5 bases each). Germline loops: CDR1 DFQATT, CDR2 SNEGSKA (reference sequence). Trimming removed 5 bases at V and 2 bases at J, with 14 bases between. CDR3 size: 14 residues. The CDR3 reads CSADTGPITDTQYF. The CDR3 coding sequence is TGCAGTGCTGATACGGGACCGATCACAGATACGCAGTATTTT.

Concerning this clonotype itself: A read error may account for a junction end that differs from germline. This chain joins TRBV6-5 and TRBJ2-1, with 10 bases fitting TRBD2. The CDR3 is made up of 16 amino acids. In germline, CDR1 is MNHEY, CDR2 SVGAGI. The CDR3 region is CANSYGLAGDYNEQFF. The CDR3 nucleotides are TGTGCCAACAGTTACGGGCTAGCGGGGGACTACAATGAGCAGTTCTTC.

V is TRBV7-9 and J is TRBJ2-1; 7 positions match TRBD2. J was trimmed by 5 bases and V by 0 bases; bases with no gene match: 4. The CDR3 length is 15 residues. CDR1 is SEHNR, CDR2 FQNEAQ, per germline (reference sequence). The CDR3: CASSLAGGSNNEQFF. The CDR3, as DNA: TGTGCCAGCAGCTTAGCGGGGGGGTCGAACAATGAGCAGTTCTTC.

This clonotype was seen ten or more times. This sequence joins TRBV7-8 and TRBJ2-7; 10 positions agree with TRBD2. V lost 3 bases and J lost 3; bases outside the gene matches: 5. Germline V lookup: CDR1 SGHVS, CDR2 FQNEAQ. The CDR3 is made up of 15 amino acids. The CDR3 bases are TGTGCCAGCAGCTTCCCCTCTAGCGGGGGCTACGAGCAGTACTTC. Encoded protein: CASSFPSSGGYEQYF.

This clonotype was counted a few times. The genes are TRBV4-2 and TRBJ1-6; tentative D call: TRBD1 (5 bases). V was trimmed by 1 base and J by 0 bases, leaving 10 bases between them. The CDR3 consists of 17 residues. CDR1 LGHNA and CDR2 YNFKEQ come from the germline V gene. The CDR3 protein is CASSQAGGSSYNSPLHF. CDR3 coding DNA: TGTGCCAGCAGCCAAGCGGGGGGGAGCTCCTATAATTCACCCCTCCACTTT.

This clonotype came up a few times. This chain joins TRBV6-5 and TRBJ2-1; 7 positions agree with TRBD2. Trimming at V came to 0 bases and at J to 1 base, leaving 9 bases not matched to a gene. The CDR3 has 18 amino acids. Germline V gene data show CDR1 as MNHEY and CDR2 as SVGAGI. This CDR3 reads CASSYSVPSGESYNEQFF. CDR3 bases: TGTGCCAGCAGTTACTCGGTTCCCAGCGGGGAATCCTACAATGAGCAGTTCTTC.

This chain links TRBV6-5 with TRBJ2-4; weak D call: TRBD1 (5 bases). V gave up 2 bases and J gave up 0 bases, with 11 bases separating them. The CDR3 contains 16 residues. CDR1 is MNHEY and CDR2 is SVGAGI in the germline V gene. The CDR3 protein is CASSYDPREAKNIQYF. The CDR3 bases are TGTGCCAGCAGTTACGACCCCAGGGAAGCCAAAAACATTCAGTACTTC.

In DNA form, the CDR3 reads TGTGCCAGCAGCGAACCAAGGACAGGGCATGAGCAGTTCTTC. Its translation is CASSEPRTGHEQFF. V gene TRBV9 combines with J gene TRBJ2-1; TRBD1 matches at 8 bases. The CDR3 consists of 14 residues. J was trimmed by 8 bases and V by 3 bases; bases with no gene match: 7. The germline V gene encodes CDR1 SGDLS and CDR2 YYNGEE.

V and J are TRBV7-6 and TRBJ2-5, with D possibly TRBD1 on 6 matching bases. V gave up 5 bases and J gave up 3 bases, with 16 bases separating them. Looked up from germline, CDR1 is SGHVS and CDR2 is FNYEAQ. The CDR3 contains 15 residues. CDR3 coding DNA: TGTGCCAGCAGCCTTTTTCGGGACACCGAAGAGACCCAGTACTTC. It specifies CASSLFRDTEETQYF.

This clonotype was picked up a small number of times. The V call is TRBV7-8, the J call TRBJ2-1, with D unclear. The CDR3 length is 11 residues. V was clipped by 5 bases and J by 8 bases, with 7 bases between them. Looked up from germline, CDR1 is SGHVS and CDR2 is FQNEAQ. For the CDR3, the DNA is TGTGCCAGCAGCCCGCCTCATGAGCAGTTCTTC. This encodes CASSPPHEQFF.

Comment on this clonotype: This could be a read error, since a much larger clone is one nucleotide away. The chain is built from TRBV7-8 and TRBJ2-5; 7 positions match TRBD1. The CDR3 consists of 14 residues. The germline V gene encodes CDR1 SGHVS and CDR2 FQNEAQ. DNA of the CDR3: TGTGTCAGCAGCCCAACGACAGGGCCAGAGACCCAGTACTTC. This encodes CVSSPTTGPETQYF.

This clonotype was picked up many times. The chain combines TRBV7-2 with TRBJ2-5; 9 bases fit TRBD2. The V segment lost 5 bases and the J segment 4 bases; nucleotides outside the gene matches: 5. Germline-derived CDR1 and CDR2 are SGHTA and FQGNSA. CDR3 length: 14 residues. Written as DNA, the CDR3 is TGTGCCAGCAGCGTCCGTAGCGGGGGAGAGACCCAGTACTTC. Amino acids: CASSVRSGGETQYF.